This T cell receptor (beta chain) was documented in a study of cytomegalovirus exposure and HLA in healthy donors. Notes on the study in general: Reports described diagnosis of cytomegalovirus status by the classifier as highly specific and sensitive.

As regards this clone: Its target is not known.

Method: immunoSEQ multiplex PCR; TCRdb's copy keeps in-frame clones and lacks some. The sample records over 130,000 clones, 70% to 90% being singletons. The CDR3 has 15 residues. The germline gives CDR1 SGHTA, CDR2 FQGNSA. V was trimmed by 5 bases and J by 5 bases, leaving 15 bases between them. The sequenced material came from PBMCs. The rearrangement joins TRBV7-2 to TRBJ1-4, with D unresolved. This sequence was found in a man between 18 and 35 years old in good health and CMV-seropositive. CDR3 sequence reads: CASSLRVNPNEKLFF. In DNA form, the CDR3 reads TGTGCCAGCAGCCTGAGGGTGAATCCAAATGAAAAACTGTTTTTT.